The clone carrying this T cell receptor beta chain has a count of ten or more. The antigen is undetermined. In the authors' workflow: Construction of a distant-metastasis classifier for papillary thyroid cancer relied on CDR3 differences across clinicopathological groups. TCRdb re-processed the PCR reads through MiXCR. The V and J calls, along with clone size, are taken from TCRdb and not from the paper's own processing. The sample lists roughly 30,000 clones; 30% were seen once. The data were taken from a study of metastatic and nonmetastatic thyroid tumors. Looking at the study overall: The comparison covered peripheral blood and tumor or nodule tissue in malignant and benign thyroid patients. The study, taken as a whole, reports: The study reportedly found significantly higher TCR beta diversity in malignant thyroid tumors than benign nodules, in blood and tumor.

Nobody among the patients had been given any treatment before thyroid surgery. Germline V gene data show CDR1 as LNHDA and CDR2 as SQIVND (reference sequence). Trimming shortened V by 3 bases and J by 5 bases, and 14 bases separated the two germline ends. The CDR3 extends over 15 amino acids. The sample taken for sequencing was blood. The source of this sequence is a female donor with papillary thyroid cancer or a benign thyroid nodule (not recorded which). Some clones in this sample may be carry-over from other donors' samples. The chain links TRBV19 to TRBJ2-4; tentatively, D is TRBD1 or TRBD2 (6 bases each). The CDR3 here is CASSMGGRGQNIQYF. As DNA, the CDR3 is TGTGCCAGTAGTATGGGAGGCAGGGGTCAAAACATTCAGTACTTC.